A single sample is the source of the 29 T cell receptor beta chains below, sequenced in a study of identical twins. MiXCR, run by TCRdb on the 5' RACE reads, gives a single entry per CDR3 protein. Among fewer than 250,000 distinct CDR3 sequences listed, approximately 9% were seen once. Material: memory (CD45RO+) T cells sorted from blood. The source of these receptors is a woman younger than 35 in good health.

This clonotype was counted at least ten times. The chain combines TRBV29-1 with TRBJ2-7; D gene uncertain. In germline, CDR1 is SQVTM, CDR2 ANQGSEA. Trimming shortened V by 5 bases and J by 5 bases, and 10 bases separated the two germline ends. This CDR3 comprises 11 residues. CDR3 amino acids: CSVLMFDEQYF. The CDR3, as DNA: TGCAGCGTTCTGATGTTCGACGAGCAGTACTTC.

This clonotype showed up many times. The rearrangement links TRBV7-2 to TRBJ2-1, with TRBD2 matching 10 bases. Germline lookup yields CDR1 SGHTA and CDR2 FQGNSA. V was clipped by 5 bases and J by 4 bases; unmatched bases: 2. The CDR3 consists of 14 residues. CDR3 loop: CASSPSGGYNEQFF. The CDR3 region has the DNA TGTGCCAGCAGCCCTAGCGGGGGTTACAATGAGCAGTTCTTC.

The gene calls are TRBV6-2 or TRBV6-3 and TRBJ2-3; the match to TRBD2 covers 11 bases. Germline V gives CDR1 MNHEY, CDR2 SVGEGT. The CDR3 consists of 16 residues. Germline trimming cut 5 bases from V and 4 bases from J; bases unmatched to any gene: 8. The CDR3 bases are TGTGCCAGCAGTCACCCACTAGCGGGAGTTTCAGATACGCAGTATTTT. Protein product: CASSHPLAGVSDTQYF.

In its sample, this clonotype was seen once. The CDR3 protein is CASSGEAGGELFF. CDR3 sequence (DNA): TGTGCCAGCAGTGGAGAGGCGGGCGGGGAGCTGTTTTTT. V and J are TRBV2 and TRBJ2-2; D is possibly TRBD2 (5 bases). V shed 4 bases and J shed 7 bases, with 10 bases lying between them. CDR3 size: 13 residues. Germline assignment: CDR1 SNHLY and CDR2 FYNNEI.

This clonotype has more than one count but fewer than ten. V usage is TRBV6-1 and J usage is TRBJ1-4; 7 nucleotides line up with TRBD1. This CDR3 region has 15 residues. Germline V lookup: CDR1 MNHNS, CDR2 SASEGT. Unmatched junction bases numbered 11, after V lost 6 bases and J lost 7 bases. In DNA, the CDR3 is TGTGCCAGCAGCCGAGACAGGGATGATAGTGAAAAACTGTTTTTT. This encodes CASSRDRDDSEKLFF.

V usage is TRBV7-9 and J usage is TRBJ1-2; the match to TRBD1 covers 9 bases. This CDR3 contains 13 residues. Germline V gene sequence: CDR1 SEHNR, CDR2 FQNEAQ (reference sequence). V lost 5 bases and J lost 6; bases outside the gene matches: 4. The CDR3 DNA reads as TGTGCCAGCAGCCTAAGGGACAGGGATGGCTACACCTTC. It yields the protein CASSLRDRDGYTF. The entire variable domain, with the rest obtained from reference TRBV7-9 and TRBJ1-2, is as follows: DTGVSQNPRHKITKRGQNVTFRCDPISEHNRLYWYRQTLGQGPEFLTYFQNEAQLEKSRLLSDRFSAERPKGSFSTLEIQRTEQGDSAMYLCASSLRDRDGYTFGSGTRLTVV.

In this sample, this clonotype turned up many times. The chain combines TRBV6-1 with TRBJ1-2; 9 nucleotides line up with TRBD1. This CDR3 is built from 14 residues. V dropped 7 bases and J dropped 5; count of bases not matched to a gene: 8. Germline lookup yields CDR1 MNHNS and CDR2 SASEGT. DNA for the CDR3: TGTGCCAGCAAAAACAGGGGGCGGGTGTATGGCTACACCTTC. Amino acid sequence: CASKNRGRVYGYTF.

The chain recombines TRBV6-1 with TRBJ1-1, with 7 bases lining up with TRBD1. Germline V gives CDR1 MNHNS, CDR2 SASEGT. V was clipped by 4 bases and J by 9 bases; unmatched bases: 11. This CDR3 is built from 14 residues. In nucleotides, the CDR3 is TGTGCCAGCAGTGCGGAAGGGGGCGCCGTTAAAGCTTTCTTT. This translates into CASSAEGGAVKAFF.

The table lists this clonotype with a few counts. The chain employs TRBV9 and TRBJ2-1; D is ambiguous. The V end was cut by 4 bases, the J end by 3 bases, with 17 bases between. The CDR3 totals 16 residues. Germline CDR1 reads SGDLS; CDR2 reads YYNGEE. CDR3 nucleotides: TGTGCCAGCAGCCACGAACCTACAGATGACTACAATGAGCAGTTCTTC. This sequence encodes CASSHEPTDDYNEQFF.

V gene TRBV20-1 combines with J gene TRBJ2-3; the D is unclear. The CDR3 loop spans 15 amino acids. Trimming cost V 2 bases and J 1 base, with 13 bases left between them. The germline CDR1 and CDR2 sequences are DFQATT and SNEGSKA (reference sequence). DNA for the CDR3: TGCAGTGCTAGACGAGCCTTAGGACGCACAGATACGCAGTATTTT. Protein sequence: CSARRALGRTDTQYF.

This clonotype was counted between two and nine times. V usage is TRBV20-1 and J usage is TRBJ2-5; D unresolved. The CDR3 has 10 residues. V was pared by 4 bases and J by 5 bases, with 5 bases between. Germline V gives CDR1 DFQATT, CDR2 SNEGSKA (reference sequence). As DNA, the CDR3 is TGCAGTGCTAAAGGGGAGACCCAGTACTTC. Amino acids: CSAKGETQYF.

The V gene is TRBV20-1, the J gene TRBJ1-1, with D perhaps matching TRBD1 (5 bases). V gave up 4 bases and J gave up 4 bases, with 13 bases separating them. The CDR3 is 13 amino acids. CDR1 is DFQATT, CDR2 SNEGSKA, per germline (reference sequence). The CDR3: CSANRLGGTEAFF. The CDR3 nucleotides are TGCAGTGCTAATAGACTTGGGGGCACTGAAGCTTTCTTT.

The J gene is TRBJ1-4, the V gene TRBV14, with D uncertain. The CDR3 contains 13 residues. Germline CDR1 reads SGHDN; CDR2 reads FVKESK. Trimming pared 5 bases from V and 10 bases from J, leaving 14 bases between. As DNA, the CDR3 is TGTGCCAGCAGCTACATTCTTTCGGGAAAACTGTTTTTT. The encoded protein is CASSYILSGKLFF.

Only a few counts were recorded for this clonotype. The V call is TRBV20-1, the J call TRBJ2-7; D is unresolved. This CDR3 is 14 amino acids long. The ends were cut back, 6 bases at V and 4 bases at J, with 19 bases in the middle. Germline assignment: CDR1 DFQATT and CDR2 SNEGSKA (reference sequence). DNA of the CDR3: TGCAGTGCCGAACGGTGGGGTAAAGGGTACGAGCAGTACTTC. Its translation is CSAERWGKGYEQYF.

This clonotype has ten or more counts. CDR3 region: CSAPDRDTEAFF. The CDR3 DNA reads TGCAGTGCACCGGACAGGGACACTGAAGCTTTCTTT. This chain joins TRBV20-1 and TRBJ1-1; 8 bases agree with TRBD1. The CDR3 consists of 12 residues. After removal of 6 bases from V and 3 bases from J, the junction contained 3 bases not matched to a gene. Germline V CDR1 and CDR2: DFQATT, SNEGSKA (reference sequence).

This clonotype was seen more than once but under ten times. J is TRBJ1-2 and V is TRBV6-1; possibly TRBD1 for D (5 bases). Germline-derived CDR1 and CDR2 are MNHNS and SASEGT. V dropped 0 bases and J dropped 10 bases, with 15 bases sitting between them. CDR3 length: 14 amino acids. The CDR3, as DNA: TGTGCCAGCAGTGAAGCGAGGCAGGGAACTAACTACACCTTC. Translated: CASSEARQGTNYTF.

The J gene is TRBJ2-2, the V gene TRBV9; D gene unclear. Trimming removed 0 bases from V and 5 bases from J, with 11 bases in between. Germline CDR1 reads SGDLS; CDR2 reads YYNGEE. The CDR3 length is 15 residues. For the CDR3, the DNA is TGTGCCAGCAGCGTAGCCGCAGGAAGAACCGGGGAGCTGTTTTTT. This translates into CASSVAAGRTGELFF.

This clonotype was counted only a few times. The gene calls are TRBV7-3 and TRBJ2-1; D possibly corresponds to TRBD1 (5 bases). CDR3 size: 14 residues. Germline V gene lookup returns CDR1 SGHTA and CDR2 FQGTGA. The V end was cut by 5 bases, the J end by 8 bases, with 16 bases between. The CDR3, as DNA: TGTGCCAGCAGCGGACAAGAGGATTCGTATGAGCAGTTCTTC. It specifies CASSGQEDSYEQFF.

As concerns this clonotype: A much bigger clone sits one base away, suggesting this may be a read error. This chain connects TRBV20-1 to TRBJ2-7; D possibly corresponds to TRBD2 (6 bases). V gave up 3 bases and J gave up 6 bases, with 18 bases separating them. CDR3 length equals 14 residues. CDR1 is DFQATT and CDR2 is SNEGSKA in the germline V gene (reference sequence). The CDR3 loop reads CSARAGTEAGEQYF. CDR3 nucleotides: TGCAGTGCTAGGGCTGGGACGGAAGCGGGCGAGCAGTACTTC.

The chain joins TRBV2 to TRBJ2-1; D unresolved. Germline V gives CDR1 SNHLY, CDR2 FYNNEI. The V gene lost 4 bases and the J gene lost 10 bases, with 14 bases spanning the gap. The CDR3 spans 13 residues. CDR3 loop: CASSGSPAGEQFF. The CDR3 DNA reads TGTGCCAGCAGTGGGTCTCCCGCCGGCGAGCAGTTCTTC.

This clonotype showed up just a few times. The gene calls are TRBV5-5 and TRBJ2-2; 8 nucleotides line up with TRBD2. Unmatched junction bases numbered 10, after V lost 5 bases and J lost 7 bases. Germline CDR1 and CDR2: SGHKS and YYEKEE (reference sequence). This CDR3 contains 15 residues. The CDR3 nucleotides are TGTGCCAGCAGTTACTCCGGGACTAGTGTCGGGGAGCTGTTTTTT. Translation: CASSYSGTSVGELFF.

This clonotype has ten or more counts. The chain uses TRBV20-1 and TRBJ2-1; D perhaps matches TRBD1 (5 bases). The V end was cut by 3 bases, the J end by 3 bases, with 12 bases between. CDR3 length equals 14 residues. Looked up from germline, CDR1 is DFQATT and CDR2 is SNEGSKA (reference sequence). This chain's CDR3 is CSASVSGNYNEQFF. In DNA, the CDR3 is TGCAGTGCTAGTGTATCAGGGAACTACAATGAGCAGTTCTTC.

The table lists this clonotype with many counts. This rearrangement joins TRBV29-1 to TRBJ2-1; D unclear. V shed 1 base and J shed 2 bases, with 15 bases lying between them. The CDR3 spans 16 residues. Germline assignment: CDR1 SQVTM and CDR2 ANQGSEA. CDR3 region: CSVEVPTATTYNEQFF. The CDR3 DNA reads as TGCAGCGTTGAAGTTCCTACAGCTACTACCTACAATGAGCAGTTCTTC.

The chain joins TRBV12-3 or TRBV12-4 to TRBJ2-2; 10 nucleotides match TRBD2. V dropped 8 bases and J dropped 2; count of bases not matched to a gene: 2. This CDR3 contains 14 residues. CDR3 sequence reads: CASGLAVNTGELFF. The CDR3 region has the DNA TGTGCCAGCGGACTAGCGGTAAACACCGGGGAGCTGTTTTTT.

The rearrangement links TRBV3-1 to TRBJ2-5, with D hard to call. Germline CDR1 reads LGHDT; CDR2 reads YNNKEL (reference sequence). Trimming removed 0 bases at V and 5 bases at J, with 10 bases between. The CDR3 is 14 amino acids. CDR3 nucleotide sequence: TGTGCCAGCAGCCAAGAAGGTGGCCGGGAGACCCAGTACTTC. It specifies CASSQEGGRETQYF.

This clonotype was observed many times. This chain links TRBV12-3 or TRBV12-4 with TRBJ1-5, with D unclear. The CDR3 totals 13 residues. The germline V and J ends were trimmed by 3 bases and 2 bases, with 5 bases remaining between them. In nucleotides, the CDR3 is TGTGCCAGCAGTTTTTTGGGCAATCAGCCCCAGCATTTT. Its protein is CASSFLGNQPQHF.

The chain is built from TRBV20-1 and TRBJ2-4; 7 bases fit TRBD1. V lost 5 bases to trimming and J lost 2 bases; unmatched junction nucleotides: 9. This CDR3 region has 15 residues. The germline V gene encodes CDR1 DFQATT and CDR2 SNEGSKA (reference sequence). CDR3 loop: CSAPLSTGSKNIQYF. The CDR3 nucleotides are TGCAGTGCTCCACTCTCGACAGGGTCCAAAAACATTCAGTACTTC.

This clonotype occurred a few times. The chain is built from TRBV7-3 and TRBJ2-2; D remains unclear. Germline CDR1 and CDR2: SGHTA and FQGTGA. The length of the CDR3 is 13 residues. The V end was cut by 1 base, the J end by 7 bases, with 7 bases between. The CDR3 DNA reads TGTGCCAGCAGCTTAATAATCGGCGGGGAGCTGTTTTTT. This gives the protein CASSLIIGGELFF.

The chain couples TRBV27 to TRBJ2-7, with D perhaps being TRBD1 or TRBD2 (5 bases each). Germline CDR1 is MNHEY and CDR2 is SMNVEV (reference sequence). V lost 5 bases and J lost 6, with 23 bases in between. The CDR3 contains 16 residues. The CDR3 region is CASSPGRFLIGAEQYF. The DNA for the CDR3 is TGTGCCAGCAGTCCAGGGCGGTTTCTAATCGGGGCCGAGCAGTACTTC.